The 17 T cell receptor beta chains below all came from one sample that was sequenced in a study of response to subunit inactivated influenza vaccine. TCRdb used MiXCR to reprocess the RT-PCR reads, holding one entry per CDR3 protein. The data contain more than 150,000 distinct CDR3 sequences, about 10% of them singletons. The sample here was CD8+ T cells sorted from PBMCs, taken around 25 months after vaccination. These receptors originate from a man between 50 and 70 years old who received an inactivated influenza vaccine.

The gene calls are TRBV4-2 and TRBJ1-1, with 9 bases that match TRBD1. V shed 7 bases and J 4 bases; nucleotides not matched to a gene: 10. The CDR3 runs to 15 residues. Germline CDR1 LGHNA, CDR2 YNFKEQ. CDR3 amino acids: CASTLAGTGSTEAFF. The CDR3 nucleotides are TGTGCCAGCACCCTAGCCGGGACAGGGAGCACTGAAGCTTTCTTT.

This clonotype turned up a few times. This chain links TRBV7-9 with TRBJ2-5, with D unresolved. There are 13 residues in the CDR3. Trimming left V 5 bases short and J 2 bases short, with 9 bases between. In germline, CDR1 is SEHNR, CDR2 FQNEAQ (reference sequence). The CDR3 nucleotides read TGTGCCAGCAGCGGAGACACACAAGAGACCCAGTACTTC. Translating gives CASSGDTQETQYF. Complete variable domain (other parts from reference TRBV7-9 and TRBJ2-5): DTGVSQNPRHKITKRGQNVTFRCDPISEHNRLYWYRQTLGQGPEFLTYFQNEAQLEKSRLLSDRFSAERPKGSFSTLEIQRTEQGDSAMYLCASSGDTQETQYFGPGTRLLVL.

This clonotype was observed a handful of times. The chain employs TRBV9 and TRBJ2-3; D might be TRBD1 or TRBD2, each matching 5 bases. The CDR3 runs 15 residues. Germline V CDR1 and CDR2: SGDLS, YYNGEE. V was shortened by 4 bases and J by 4 bases, with 16 bases between the two germline ends. CDR3 bases: TGTGCCAGCAGCTATTCCGGGACGGCGGCAGATACGCAGTATTTT. It encodes CASSYSGTAADTQYF. The full variable domain, its missing parts supplied by reference TRBV9 and TRBJ2-3, is DSGVTQTPKHLITATGQRVTLRCSPRSGDLSVYWYQQSLDQGLQFLIQYYNGEERAKGNILERFSAQQFPDLHSELNLSSLELGDSALYFCASSYSGTAADTQYFGPGTRLTVL.

The V gene is TRBV6-2 or TRBV6-3, the J gene TRBJ1-1; D unresolved. Trimming shortened V by 4 bases and J by 4 bases, and 13 bases separated the two germline ends. The CDR3 covers 14 residues. The germline V gene encodes CDR1 MNHEY and CDR2 SVGEGT. The CDR3 reads CASSLFRVGTEAFF. DNA of the CDR3: TGTGCCAGCAGTTTGTTTAGGGTTGGCACTGAAGCTTTCTTT.

This rearrangement joins TRBV9 to TRBJ2-1; D is uncertain. The V gene's germline CDR1 is SGDLS and CDR2 YYNGEE. V lost 3 bases, J lost 7 bases, and 8 bases lay in between. The CDR3 runs to 12 residues. The CDR3 DNA reads TGTGCCAGCAGCGCGTCGGGTAATGAGCAGTTCTTC. Encoded protein: CASSASGNEQFF.

The genes are TRBV6-5 and TRBJ2-1; 10 bases match TRBD2. CDR3 length: 18 residues. Germline V lookup: CDR1 MNHEY, CDR2 SVGAGI. Trimming removed 0 bases from V and 5 bases from J; junction bases left unmatched: 10. The CDR3 nucleotides are TGTGCCAGCAGTTACTCGTGGTTAGCGGGAGGCGGGGACAATGAGCAGTTCTTC. This gives the protein CASSYSWLAGGGDNEQFF.

The chain couples TRBV7-9 to TRBJ2-1; the D call may be TRBD1 or TRBD2 (5 bases each). The V end was cut by 5 bases, the J end by 7 bases, with 15 bases between. This CDR3 comprises 14 residues. Germline V lookup: CDR1 SEHNR, CDR2 FQNEAQ (reference sequence). CDR3 nucleotide sequence: TGTGCCAGCAGCGGGGCAGCTAGCAAGAATGAGCAGTTCTTC. Encoded protein: CASSGAASKNEQFF.

This chain joins TRBV29-1 and TRBJ2-7; 9 nucleotides agree with TRBD2. Germline V gene data show CDR1 as SQVTM and CDR2 as ANQGSEA. This CDR3 is 13 amino acids long. Losses at the gene ends were 4 bases for V and 2 bases for J; bases not matched to a gene: 3. CDR3 region: CSVGGRDAYEQYF. The CDR3 DNA follows: TGCAGCGTTGGCGGGAGGGACGCCTACGAGCAGTACTTC.

V and J are TRBV7-9 and TRBJ2-3; 9 nucleotides match TRBD2. Trimming at V came to 2 bases and at J to 1 base, leaving 4 bases not matched to a gene. Germline CDR1 SEHNR, CDR2 FQNEAQ (reference sequence). This CDR3 is 16 amino acids long. CDR3 loop: CASSLISSGGTDTQYF. The CDR3 nucleotides read TGTGCCAGCAGCTTAATTTCTAGCGGGGGCACAGATACGCAGTATTTT.

The chain has TRBV6-2 or TRBV6-3 and TRBJ1-2, with D uncertain. This CDR3 has 14 residues. Germline V gene data show CDR1 as MNHEY and CDR2 as SVGEGT. Between the trimmed V and J ends, which lost 7 bases and 0 bases, there was a span of 12 bases. As DNA, the CDR3 is TGTGCCAGCAACCGTGGCAGTCCTAACTATGGCTACACCTTC. Its protein is CASNRGSPNYGYTF.

This clonotype was found a few times. V usage is TRBV5-1 and J usage is TRBJ1-5, with D uncertain. The CDR3 is made up of 15 amino acids. Germline values: CDR1 SGHRS, CDR2 YFSETQ. The V gene lost 2 bases and the J gene lost 4 bases, with 13 bases spanning the gap. The CDR3 sequence: CASSLEGWVNQPQHF. The CDR3 DNA reads as TGCGCCAGCAGCTTAGAGGGATGGGTGAATCAGCCCCAGCATTTT. Drawing the rest from reference TRBV5-1 and TRBJ1-5, the complete variable domain is KAGVTQTPRYLIKTRGQQVTLSCSPISGHRSVSWYQQTPGQGLQFLFEYFSETQRNKGNFPGRFSGRQFSNSRSEMNVSTLELGDSALYLCASSLEGWVNQPQHFGDGTRLSIL.

The chain is built from TRBV11-2 and TRBJ1-2; tentative D call: TRBD1 (5 bases). Between the trimmed V and J ends, which lost 8 bases and 2 bases, there was a span of 12 bases. This CDR3 has 13 residues. Germline loops: CDR1 SGHAT, CDR2 FQNNGV. This chain's CDR3 is CASAPGVNYGYTF. In nucleotides, the CDR3 is TGTGCCAGCGCCCCGGGGGTGAACTATGGCTACACCTTC.

Ten or more counts support this clonotype. V usage is TRBV7-9 and J usage is TRBJ2-3; no clear D. Trimming left V 2 bases short and J 3 bases short, with 12 bases between. The CDR3 length is 15 residues. Germline V lookup: CDR1 SEHNR, CDR2 FQNEAQ (reference sequence). As DNA, the CDR3 is TGTGCCAGCAGCTTAACGAACGTGGGGACAGATACGCAGTATTTT. It specifies CASSLTNVGTDTQYF.

The chain employs TRBV11-2 and TRBJ2-2; 8 nucleotides align to TRBD1. CDR1 and CDR2 from the germline V gene are SGHAT and FQNNGV. The CDR3 consists of 15 residues. V lost 5 bases and J lost 5; bases outside the gene matches: 7. DNA of the CDR3: TGTGCCAGCAGCACCCGGACAGGGCGGACCGGGGAGCTGTTTTTT. Amino acid sequence: CASSTRTGRTGELFF.

The chain links TRBV11-2 to TRBJ2-1; no reliable D call. Trimming pared 0 bases from V and 5 bases from J, leaving 11 bases between. CDR1 and CDR2 (germline): SGHAT, FQNNGV. The CDR3 runs 15 residues. The CDR3 region has the DNA TGTGCCAGCAGCTTAGATCTAAACAGAAACAATGAGCAGTTCTTC. Its translation: CASSLDLNRNNEQFF.

This clonotype was detected many times. The chain couples TRBV6-5 to TRBJ2-7, with 10 bases aligning to TRBD1. V lost 4 bases, J lost 6 bases, and 6 bases stayed unmatched. This CDR3 is built from 14 residues. The germline V gene has CDR1 MNHEY and CDR2 SVGAGI. Here the CDR3 DNA reads TGTGCCAGCAGTTGGGGACAGGGGAGCGGCGAGCAGTACTTC. Amino acid sequence: CASSWGQGSGEQYF.

This clonotype has a count of ten or more. This sequence joins TRBV9 and TRBJ2-3; 9 bases are shared with TRBD1. CDR1 is SGDLS, CDR2 YYNGEE, per germline. V shed 3 bases and J 6 bases; nucleotides not matched to a gene: 11. The CDR3 consists of 16 residues. CDR3 sequence (DNA): TGTGCCAGCAGCGCCGTCGGGACAGGGCCGTACGATACGCAGTATTTT. Translation gives CASSAVGTGPYDTQYF.